Listed here are 8 T cell receptor beta chains from one sample, sequenced in a study of control samples from healthy donors and cancer patients. Data came from immunoSEQ multiplex PCR; TCRdb stores just in-frame clones and leaves some out. Of approximately 100,000 clones in the sample, 90% are singletons; the top ten hold about 4%. The material sequenced was blood. The receptor source for this set is a woman aged 18-35 years in good health.

This chain links TRBV13 with TRBJ2-6, with D perhaps matching TRBD2 (5 bases). The length of the CDR3 is 15 residues. With 8 bases removed from V and 0 bases from J, the gap between germline ends came to 11 bases. Germline lookup yields CDR1 PRHDT and CDR2 FYEKMQ (reference sequence). The CDR3 sequence is CASGLLYSGANVLTF. The CDR3 DNA reads TGTGCCAGCGGACTCTTATACTCTGGGGCCAACGTCCTGACTTTC.

J is TRBJ2-2 and V is TRBV6-6, with D uncertain. Trimming took off 3 bases at V and 6 bases at J, with 5 bases between the two ends. The CDR3 runs 12 residues. Germline loops: CDR1 MNHNY, CDR2 SVGAGI (reference sequence). Here the CDR3 DNA reads TGTGCCAGCAGTTATCAGGCCGGGGAGCTGTTTTTT. Translated: CASSYQAGELFF.

The chain couples TRBV6-5 to TRBJ2-7, with a possible D match to TRBD1 (6 bases). V gave up 8 bases and J gave up 0 bases, with 11 bases separating them. The CDR3 has 13 amino acids. Germline lookup yields CDR1 MNHEY and CDR2 SVGAGI. The CDR3 loop is CASSRGSSYEQYF. CDR3 in DNA: TGTGCCAGCTCCAGGGGCAGCTCCTACGAGCAGTACTTC.

The V and J genes are TRBV20-1 and TRBJ2-5, with 11 bases aligning to TRBD2. J gave up 2 bases and V 3 bases, and 5 bases lay outside the gene matches. The CDR3 is 15 amino acids. Germline lookup yields CDR1 DFQATT and CDR2 SNEGSKA (reference sequence). The CDR3 sequence: CSASRGTSGQETQYF. CDR3 in DNA: TGCAGTGCTAGTCGGGGGACTAGCGGACAAGAGACCCAGTACTTC.

V and J are TRBV2 and TRBJ1-1, with 9 bases matching TRBD1. The CDR3 runs 13 residues. Germline assignment: CDR1 SNHLY and CDR2 FYNNEI. V shed 6 bases and J 8 bases; nucleotides not matched to a gene: 7. CDR3 in amino acids: CASRIQTGGEAFF. In DNA form, the CDR3 reads TGTGCCAGCAGAATACAGACAGGGGGGGAAGCTTTCTTT.

The genes are TRBV5-6 and TRBJ1-1; D is perhaps TRBD1 (6 bases). The CDR3 covers 14 residues. The germline CDR1 and CDR2 sequences are SGHDT and YYEEEE. Trimming removed 1 base at V and 4 bases at J, with 11 bases between. Here the CDR3 reads CASSLWGAGTEAFF. CDR3 bases: TGTGCCAGCAGCTTGTGGGGGGCAGGCACTGAAGCTTTCTTT.

The chain links TRBV27 to TRBJ1-1; D ambiguous. The CDR3 length is 11 residues. CDR1 and CDR2 from the germline V gene are MNHEY and SMNVEV (reference sequence). The V end lost 3 bases, the J end lost 8 bases, and 7 bases lay between the germline ends. In DNA, the CDR3 is TGTGCCAGCAGTTTGGGAGGAGAAGCTTTCTTT. Amino acids: CASSLGGEAFF.

The V gene is TRBV6-5, the J gene TRBJ1-4; 8 bases agree with TRBD1. CDR3 length: 15 amino acids. The germline V gene encodes CDR1 MNHEY and CDR2 SVGAGI. V trimming: 6 bases; J trimming: 7 bases; junction bases outside the gene matches: 10. The CDR3 reads CASSPRRGLGEKLFF. DNA of the CDR3: TGTGCCAGCAGCCCCCGCAGGGGGCTCGGTGAAAAACTGTTTTTT.